One and the same sample provided the 15 T cell receptor beta chains below, sequenced in a study of CD8 T cells in ankylosing spondylitis. TCRdb independently ran MiXCR on the 5' RACE reads; one entry per CDR3 protein. The table includes roughly 240,000 distinct CDR3 sequences, 8.2% detected once. Material for sequencing was blood, either unsorted or a sorted T cell fraction (not recorded which). The receptors derive from a female donor with ankylosing spondylitis or in good health (not recorded which).

There are many counts of this clonotype. The chain has TRBV25-1 and TRBJ2-4; 7 nucleotides agree with TRBD1. Germline assignment: CDR1 MGHDK and CDR2 SYGVNS. This CDR3 has 14 residues. The junction had 8 bases not matched to a gene; V was cut back by 5 bases and J by 7 bases. The CDR3 here is CASSLGQVGNIQYF. The CDR3 bases are TGTGCCAGCAGTCTCGGACAGGTTGGGAACATTCAGTACTTC.

This clonotype was counted many times. The rearrangement links TRBV28 to TRBJ1-6, with D unclear. V was trimmed by 8 bases and J by 10 bases, leaving 12 bases between them. CDR3 length: 12 amino acids. Germline CDR1 is MDHEN and CDR2 is SYDVKM. The CDR3 spells CASRGPESPLHF. The DNA of the CDR3 is TGTGCCAGCCGGGGTCCGGAATCACCCCTCCACTTT.

This clonotype was observed at least ten times. This chain uses TRBV7-2 with TRBJ2-3; 7 bases are shared with TRBD2. From germline, CDR1 is SGHTA and CDR2 FQGNSA. The junction had 11 bases not matched to a gene; V was cut back by 5 bases and J by 6 bases. The CDR3 consists of 15 residues. CDR3 bases: TGTGCCAGCAGCCTTCCCGGGGGGTTCGGCGATACGCAGTATTTT. The encoded protein is CASSLPGGFGDTQYF.

At least ten counts were recorded for this clonotype. This sequence joins TRBV20-1 and TRBJ2-1; either TRBD1 or TRBD2 may supply D (5 bases each). This CDR3 comprises 12 residues. V was trimmed by 6 bases and J by 8 bases, leaving 14 bases between them. Germline CDR1 and CDR2: DFQATT and SNEGSKA (reference sequence). The CDR3 here is CSAGTGWDEQFF. The CDR3 nucleotides are TGCAGTGCAGGGACCGGGTGGGATGAGCAGTTCTTC.

As for this clonotype: Being one base from a much bigger clone, this may be a read error. The chain combines TRBV10-1 with TRBJ1-3, with a tentative D call TRBD1 (5 bases). The CDR3 sequence is 16 residues long. CDR1 is WNHNN and CDR2 is SYGVQD in the germline V gene (reference sequence). CDR3 in DNA: TGCACCAGCAGTGAGTCGGGGGGATCAGCGGGAAACACCATATATTTT. Its translation is CTSSESGGSAGNTIYF.

This clonotype has at least ten counts. The chain carries TRBV10-3 and TRBJ2-3; D might be TRBD2 (5 bases). The CDR3 totals 15 residues. V lost 2 bases and J lost 6, with 15 bases in between. Germline CDR1 and CDR2: ENHRY and SYGVKD. The CDR3, as DNA: TGTGCCATCAGTGAGGGGCCCCAGCGGTCCGATACGCAGTATTTT. Its translation: CAISEGPQRSDTQYF.

This clonotype was detected many times. This chain connects TRBV28 to TRBJ1-1; 7 bases are a match to TRBD1. The CDR3 totals 14 residues. CDR1 and CDR2 (germline): MDHEN, SYDVKM. The V segment lost 4 bases and the J segment 4 bases; nucleotides outside the gene matches: 6. The DNA for the CDR3 is TGTGCCAGCAGTTCCCACAGGGGCCTCACTGAAGCTTTCTTT. Protein product: CASSSHRGLTEAFF.

The chain carries TRBV27 and TRBJ1-1, with 12 bases lining up with TRBD1. This CDR3 contains 17 residues. The germline V gene has CDR1 MNHEY and CDR2 SMNVEV (reference sequence). Losses at the gene ends were 6 bases for V and 5 bases for J; bases not matched to a gene: 13. CDR3 DNA sequence: TGTGCCAGCAGAGTGGCCGGGACAGGGGGCGGTTGGACTGAAGCTTTCTTT. Its protein product is CASRVAGTGGGWTEAFF.

This clonotype was counted ten times or more. The chain is built from TRBV10-2 and TRBJ2-7; D call uncertain. Trimming removed 0 bases at V and 1 base at J, with 7 bases between. This CDR3 region has 14 residues. Germline CDR1 and CDR2: WSHSY and SAAADI. CDR3 in DNA: TGCGCCAGCAGTGAGTCGGTGAGATCCTACGAGCAGTACTTC. Translating it yields CASSESVRSYEQYF.

This clonotype was picked up many times. This chain links TRBV5-1 with TRBJ2-1; D gene uncertain. Between the trimmed V and J ends, which lost 7 bases and 0 bases, there was a span of 14 bases. The CDR3 is 15 amino acids. Germline V gene lookup returns CDR1 SGHRS and CDR2 YFSETQ. CDR3 protein: CASVFSPSSYNEQFF. CDR3 bases: TGCGCCAGCGTCTTTTCGCCAAGCTCCTACAATGAGCAGTTCTTC.

This clonotype was seen ten or more times. DNA for the CDR3: TGCGCCAGCAGCCAAGGCATTCGGGAGGTGTACAATGAGCAGTTCTTC. It specifies CASSQGIREVYNEQFF. The V call is TRBV4-3, the J call TRBJ2-1; TRBD2 matches 7 bases. Losses at the gene ends were 1 base for V and 4 bases for J; bases not matched to a gene: 7. This CDR3 has 16 residues. Germline CDR1 is LGHNA and CDR2 is YSLEER.

This clonotype was observed a handful of times. The genes are TRBV7-2 and TRBJ1-6; no reliable D call. Trimming cost V 8 bases and J 9 bases, with 11 bases left between them. CDR1 SGHTA and CDR2 FQGNSA come from the germline V gene. CDR3 length equals 12 residues. The CDR3 reads CASSTSGSPLHF. CDR3 bases: TGTGCCAGCTCTACTAGTGGTTCACCCCTCCACTTT.

This clonotype was counted many times. The chain recombines TRBV11-2 with TRBJ2-5; TRBD2 matches 8 bases. J was trimmed by 5 bases and V by 1 base; bases with no gene match: 15. The CDR3 runs to 18 residues. Looked up from germline, CDR1 is SGHAT and CDR2 is FQNNGV. As DNA, the CDR3 is TGTGCCAGCAGCTTAGCTCTCCGGGGAGCGGGAGTTCGCGAGACCCAGTACTTC. Translation gives CASSLALRGAGVRETQYF.

As for this clonotype: The DNA is omitted, as the CDR3 cannot be located on it reliably, and the CDR3 follows TCRdb's listing. The chain is built from TRBV7-5 and TRBJ1-4; the table's D call of TRBD1 was not tested on the DNA. TRBV7-5 is flagged as a pseudogene. Including both end residues, the CDR3 is 20 amino acids long. The CDR3 sequence is CISVPEASREPDSGDEKLFF.

The table lists this clonotype with many counts. This chain connects TRBV6-5 to TRBJ2-1; either TRBD1 or TRBD2 may fit D (5 bases each). With 4 bases removed from V and 14 bases from J, the gap between germline ends came to 24 bases. This CDR3 contains 15 residues. Per the germline V gene, CDR1 is MNHEY and CDR2 is SVGAGI. The CDR3 region is CASSWAPRGPREEFF. The CDR3 coding sequence is TGTGCCAGCAGTTGGGCGCCCCGGGGCCCCCGAGAGGAGTTCTTC.